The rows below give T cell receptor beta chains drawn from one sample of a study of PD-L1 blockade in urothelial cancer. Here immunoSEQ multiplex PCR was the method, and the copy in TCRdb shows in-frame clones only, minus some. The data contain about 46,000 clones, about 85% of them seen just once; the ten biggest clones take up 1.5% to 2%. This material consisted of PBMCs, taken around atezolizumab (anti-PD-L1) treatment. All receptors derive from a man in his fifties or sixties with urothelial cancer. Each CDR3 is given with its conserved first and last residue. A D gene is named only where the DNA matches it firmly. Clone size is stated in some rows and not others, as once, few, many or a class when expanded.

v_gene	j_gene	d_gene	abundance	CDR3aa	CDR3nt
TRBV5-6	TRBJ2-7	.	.	CASSLSLEITGEQYF	TGTGCCAGCAGCTTGTCTCTGGAGATTACGGGGGAGCAGTACTTC
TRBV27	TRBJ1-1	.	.	CASSLVMNTEAFF	TGTGCCAGCAGTTTAGTCATGAACACTGAAGCTTTCTTT
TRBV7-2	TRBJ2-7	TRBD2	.	CASSQLAGVKYF	TGTGCCAGCAGCCAACTAGCGGGAGTGAAGTACTTC
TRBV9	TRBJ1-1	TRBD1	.	CASSVLGGTGAEAFF	TGTGCCAGCAGCGTCCTGGGAGGGACAGGGGCTGAAGCTTTCTTT
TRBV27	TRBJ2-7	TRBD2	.	CASSTQTSGRAYEQYF	TGTGCCAGCAGTACGCAAACTAGCGGGAGGGCCTACGAGCAGTACTTC
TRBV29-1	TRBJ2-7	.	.	CSVGALNLDEQYF	TGCAGCGTTGGCGCCCTTAATCTGGACGAGCAGTACTTC
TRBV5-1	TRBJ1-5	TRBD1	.	CASSWTGESNQPQHF	TGCGCCAGCAGCTGGACAGGGGAGAGCAATCAGCCCCAGCATTTT
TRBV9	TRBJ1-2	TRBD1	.	CASFDRAYGYTF	TGTGCCAGCTTTGACAGGGCATATGGCTACACCTTC
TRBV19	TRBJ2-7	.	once	CASSSGATYEQYF	TGTGCCAGTAGTTCAGGGGCGACCTACGAGCAGTACTTC
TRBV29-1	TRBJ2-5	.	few	CSVENREEKTQYF	TGCAGCGTTGAAAACAGGGAAGAAAAGACCCAGTACTTC
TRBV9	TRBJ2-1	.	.	CASSVDTGGTNEQFF	TGTGCCAGCAGCGTAGATACGGGGGGCACCAATGAGCAGTTCTTC
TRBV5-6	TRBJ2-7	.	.	CASSLPGLSSYEQYF	TGTGCCAGCAGCTTGCCAGGGCTAAGCTCCTACGAGCAGTACTTC
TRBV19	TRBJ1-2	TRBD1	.	CASSNNRGRGYGYTF	TGTGCCAGTAGTAACAACAGGGGGCGCGGCTATGGCTACACCTTC
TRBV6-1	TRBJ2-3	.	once	CASREGAADTQYF	TGTGCCAGCAGAGAGGGAGCGGCAGATACGCAGTATTTT
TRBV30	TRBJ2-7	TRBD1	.	CAWGFGQGQSYEQYF	TGTGCCTGGGGGTTTGGACAGGGGCAGTCCTACGAGCAGTACTTC
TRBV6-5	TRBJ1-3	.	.	CASSYSRGISGNTIYF	TGTGCCAGCAGTTACTCGCGGGGCATCTCTGGAAACACCATATATTTT
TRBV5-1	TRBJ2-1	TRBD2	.	CASSLASGSGNEQFF	TGCGCCAGCAGCTTGGCTAGCGGGAGTGGGAATGAGCAGTTCTTC
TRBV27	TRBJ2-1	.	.	CASSPYRVYNEQFF	TGTGCCAGCAGTCCCTACCGGGTTTACAATGAGCAGTTCTTC
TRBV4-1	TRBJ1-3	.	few	CASSQEGRTAGNTIYF	TGCGCCAGCAGCCAAGAAGGCAGGACAGCTGGAAACACCATATATTTT
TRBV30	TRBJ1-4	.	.	CAWSVWTRGGEKLFF	TGTGCCTGGAGTGTCTGGACCCGGGGAGGGGAAAAACTGTTTTTT
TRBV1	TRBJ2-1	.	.	CTSTLSSRGTLSGNEQFF	TGCACCAGCACCTTGTCGTCGCGGGGGACTCTCTCGGGGAATGAGCAGTTCTTC
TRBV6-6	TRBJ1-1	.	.	CASSGGFGEAFF	TGTGCCTCCTCGGGGGGGTTTGGTGAAGCTTTCTTT
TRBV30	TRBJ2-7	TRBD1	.	CAWTSPGQGAYEQYF	TGTGCCTGGACTTCCCCGGGACAGGGAGCCTACGAGCAGTACTTC
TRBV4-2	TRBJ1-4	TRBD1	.	CASSGQDIEKLFF	TGTGCCAGCTCCGGACAGGACATTGAAAAACTGTTTTTT
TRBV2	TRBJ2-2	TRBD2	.	CASTQRGGPGELFF	TGTGCCAGCACACAGCGGGGGGGCCCCGGGGAGCTGTTTTTT
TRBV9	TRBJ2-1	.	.	CASSVEGNEQFF	TGTGCCAGCAGCGTGGAGGGCAATGAGCAGTTCTTC
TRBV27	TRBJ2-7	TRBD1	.	CASSTRDRADYEQYF	TGTGCCAGCAGTACCCGGGACAGAGCCGACTACGAGCAGTACTTC
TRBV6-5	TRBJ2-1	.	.	CATINWGGGYNEQFF	TGTGCCACCATCAACTGGGGGGGCGGGTACAATGAGCAGTTCTTC
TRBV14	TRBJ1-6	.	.	CASSQDIVSPLHF	TGTGCCAGCAGCCAAGATATCGTGTCACCCCTCCACTTT
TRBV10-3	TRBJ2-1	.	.	CAISTASQANEQFF	TGTGCCATCAGCACGGCGTCCCAGGCCAATGAGCAGTTCTTC
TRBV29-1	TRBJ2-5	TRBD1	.	CSVALRGQGAETQYF	TGCAGCGTTGCTCTGAGGGGACAGGGGGCAGAGACCCAGTACTTC
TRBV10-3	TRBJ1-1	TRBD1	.	CAITLTGGGTEAFF	TGTGCCATCACTCTCACAGGGGGAGGAACTGAAGCTTTCTTT
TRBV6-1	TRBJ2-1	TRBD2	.	CASSEFGEGSYNEQFF	TGTGCCAGCAGTGAATTTGGGGAGGGCTCCTACAATGAGCAGTTCTTC
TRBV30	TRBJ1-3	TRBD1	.	CAWSVRGRGNSGNTIYF	TGTGCCTGGAGTGTACGCGGCAGGGGGAACTCTGGAAACACCATATATTTT
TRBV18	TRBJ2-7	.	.	CASSPPLQIHEQYF	TGTGCCAGCTCACCACCTTTGCAGATCCACGAGCAGTACTTC
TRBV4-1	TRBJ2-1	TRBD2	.	CASTSGRERQGYTHNEQFF	TGCGCCAGCACCTCTGGGCGGGAGAGACAAGGATACACACACAATGAGCAGTTCTTC
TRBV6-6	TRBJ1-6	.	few	CAAKQGSNSPLHF	TGTGCCGCGAAACAGGGTAGTAATTCACCCCTCCACTTT
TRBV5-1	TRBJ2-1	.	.	CASSLRGGSYNEQFF	TGCGCCAGCAGCCTTAGGGGGGGCTCCTACAATGAGCAGTTCTTC
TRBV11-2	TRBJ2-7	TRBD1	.	CASSPGGANF	TGTGCCAGCAGCCCAGGGGGAGCCAACTTC
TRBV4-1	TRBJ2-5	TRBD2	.	CASSQGGFSGRRQETQYF	TGCGCCAGCAGCCAAGGGGGTTTTAGCGGGAGGAGGCAAGAGACCCAGTACTTC
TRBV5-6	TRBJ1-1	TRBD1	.	CASSPGQGANTEAFF	TGTGCCAGCAGCCCGGGACAGGGGGCGAACACTGAAGCTTTCTTT
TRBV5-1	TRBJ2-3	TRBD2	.	CASSLDGGGTDTQYF	TGCGCCAGCAGTTTGGATGGGGGGGGCACAGATACGCAGTATTTT
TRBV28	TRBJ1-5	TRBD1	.	CASSIRQGLGNQPQHF	TGTGCCAGCAGTATCAGACAGGGTCTGGGCAATCAGCCCCAGCATTTT
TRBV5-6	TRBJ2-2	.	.	CASTYYTGELFF	TGTGCCAGCACCTATTACACCGGGGAGCTGTTTTTT
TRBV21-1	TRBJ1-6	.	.	CASSKERQAINSPLHF	TGTGCCAGCAGCAAAGAAAGGCAGGCTATTAATTCACCCCTCCACTTT
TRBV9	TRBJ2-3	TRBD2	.	CASSVRLAGTTDTQYF	TGTGCCAGCAGCGTGAGGCTAGCGGGAACCACAGATACGCAGTATTTT
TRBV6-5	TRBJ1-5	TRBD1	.	CASRPDRGGDQPQHF	TGTGCCAGCAGACCGGACAGGGGGGGGGATCAGCCCCAGCATTTT